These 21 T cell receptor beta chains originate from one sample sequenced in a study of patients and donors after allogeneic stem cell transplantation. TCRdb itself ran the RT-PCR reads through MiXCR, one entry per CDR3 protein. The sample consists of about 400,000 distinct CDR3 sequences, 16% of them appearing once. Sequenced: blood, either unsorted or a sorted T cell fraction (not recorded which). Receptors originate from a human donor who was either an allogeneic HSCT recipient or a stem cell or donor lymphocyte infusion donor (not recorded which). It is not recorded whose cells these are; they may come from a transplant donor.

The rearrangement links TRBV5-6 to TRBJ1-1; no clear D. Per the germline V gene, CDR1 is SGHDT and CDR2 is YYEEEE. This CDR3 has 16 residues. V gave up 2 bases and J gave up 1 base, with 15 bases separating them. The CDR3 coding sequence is TGTGCCAGCAGCTTTATAACAGTGGGCACGAACACTGAAGCTTTCTTT. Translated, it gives CASSFITVGTNTEAFF.

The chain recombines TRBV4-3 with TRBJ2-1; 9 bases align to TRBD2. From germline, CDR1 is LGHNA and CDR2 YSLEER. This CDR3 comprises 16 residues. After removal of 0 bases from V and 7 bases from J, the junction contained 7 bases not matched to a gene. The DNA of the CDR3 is TGCGCCAGCAGCCAAGATCTGCTAGCGGGATTAAATGAGCAGTTCTTC. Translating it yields CASSQDLLAGLNEQFF.

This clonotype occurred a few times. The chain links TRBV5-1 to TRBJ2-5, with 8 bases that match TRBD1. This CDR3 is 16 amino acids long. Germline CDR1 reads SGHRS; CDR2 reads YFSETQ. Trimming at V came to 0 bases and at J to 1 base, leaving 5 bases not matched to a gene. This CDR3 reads CASSLGTGRTQETQYF. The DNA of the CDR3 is TGCGCCAGCAGCTTGGGGACAGGGCGTACCCAAGAGACCCAGTACTTC.

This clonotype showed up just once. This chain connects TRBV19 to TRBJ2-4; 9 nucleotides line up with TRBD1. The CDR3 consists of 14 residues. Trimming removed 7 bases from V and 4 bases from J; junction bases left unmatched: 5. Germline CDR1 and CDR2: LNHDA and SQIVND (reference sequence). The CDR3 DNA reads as TGTGCCAGTAATTCGGACAGGGGTAAAAACATTCAGTACTTC. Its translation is CASNSDRGKNIQYF.

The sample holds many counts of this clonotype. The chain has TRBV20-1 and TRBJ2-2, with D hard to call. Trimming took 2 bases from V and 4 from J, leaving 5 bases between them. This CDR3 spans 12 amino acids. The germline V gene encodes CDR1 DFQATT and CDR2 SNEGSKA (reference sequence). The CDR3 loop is CSARPPTGELFF. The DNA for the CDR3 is TGCAGTGCTAGACCACCCACCGGGGAGCTGTTTTTT.

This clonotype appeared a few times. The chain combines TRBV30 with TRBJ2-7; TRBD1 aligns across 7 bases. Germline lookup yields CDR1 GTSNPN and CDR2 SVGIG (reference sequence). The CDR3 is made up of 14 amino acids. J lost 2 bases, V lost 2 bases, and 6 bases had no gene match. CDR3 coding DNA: TGTGCCTGGAGTTCTGGGACAGCTACCTACGAGCAGTACTTC. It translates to CAWSSGTATYEQYF.

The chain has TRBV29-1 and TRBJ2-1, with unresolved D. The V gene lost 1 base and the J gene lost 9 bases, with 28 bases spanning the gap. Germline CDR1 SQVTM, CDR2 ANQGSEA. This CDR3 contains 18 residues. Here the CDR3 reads CSVEGRISGLMIGGEQFF. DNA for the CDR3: TGCAGCGTTGAAGGTCGTATCTCCGGGCTAATGATAGGCGGTGAGCAGTTCTTC.

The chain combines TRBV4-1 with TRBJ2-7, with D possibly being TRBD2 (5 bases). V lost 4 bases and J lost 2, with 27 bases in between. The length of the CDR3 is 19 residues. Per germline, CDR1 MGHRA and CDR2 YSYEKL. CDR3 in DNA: TGCGCCAGCAGCCCGCTTAATGGGGTGGGGAGCGGCTTGCCCTACGAGCAGTACTTC. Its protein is CASSPLNGVGSGLPYEQYF.

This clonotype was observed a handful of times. CDR3 sequence (DNA): TGTGCCGGAAGACAGGGACCTAATGAAAAACTGTTTTTT. The encoded protein is CAGRQGPNEKLFF. This chain links TRBV30 with TRBJ1-4, with TRBD1 matching over 7 bases. CDR3 length equals 13 residues. Germline CDR1 and CDR2: GTSNPN and SVGIG (reference sequence). V shed 8 bases and J 3 bases; nucleotides not matched to a gene: 6.

The CDR3 nucleotides read TGTGCCAGCAGTTTTGGGCGATTACCCAGGGGACCCCTCCACTTT. Translation gives CASSFGRLPRGPLHF. V usage is TRBV12-3 or TRBV12-4 and J usage is TRBJ1-6; TRBD1 is a possible D gene (6 bases). Trimming removed 3 bases at V and 12 bases at J, with 18 bases between. The CDR3 is 15 residues long.

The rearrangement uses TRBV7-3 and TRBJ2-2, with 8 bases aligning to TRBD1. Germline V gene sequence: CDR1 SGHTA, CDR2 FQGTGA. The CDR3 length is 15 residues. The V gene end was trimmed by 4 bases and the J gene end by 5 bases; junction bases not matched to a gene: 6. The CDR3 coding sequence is TGTGCCAGCAGCTGGGACAGGAGGGGTACCGGGGAGCTGTTTTTT. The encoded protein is CASSWDRRGTGELFF.

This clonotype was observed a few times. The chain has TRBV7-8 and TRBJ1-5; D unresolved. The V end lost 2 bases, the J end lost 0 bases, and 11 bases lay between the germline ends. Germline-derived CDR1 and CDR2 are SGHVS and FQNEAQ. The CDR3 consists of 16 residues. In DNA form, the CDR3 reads TGTGCCAGCAGCTTACGGACGGACTATAGCAATCAGCCCCAGCATTTT. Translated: CASSLRTDYSNQPQHF.

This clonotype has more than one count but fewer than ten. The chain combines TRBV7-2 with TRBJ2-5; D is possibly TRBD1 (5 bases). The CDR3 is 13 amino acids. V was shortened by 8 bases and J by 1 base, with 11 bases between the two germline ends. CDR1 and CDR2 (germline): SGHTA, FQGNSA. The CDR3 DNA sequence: TGTGCCAGCGGTGGGGCATCCCAAGAGACCCAGTACTTC. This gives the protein CASGGASQETQYF.

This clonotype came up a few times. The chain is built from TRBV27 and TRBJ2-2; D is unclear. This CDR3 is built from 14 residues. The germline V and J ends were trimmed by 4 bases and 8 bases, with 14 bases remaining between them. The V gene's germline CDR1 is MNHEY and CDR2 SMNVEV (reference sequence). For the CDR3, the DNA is TGTGCCAGCAGTTCAAGGACCCCGGGTGGGGAGCTGTTTTTT. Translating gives CASSSRTPGGELFF.

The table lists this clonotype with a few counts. CDR3 nucleotide sequence: TGTGCCAGCAGCTTAGATGTGACTAGGAGGTACGAGCAGTACTTC. Encoded protein: CASSLDVTRRYEQYF. The rearrangement joins TRBV7-2 to TRBJ2-7; the D gene is possibly TRBD2 (6 bases). CDR3 length: 15 residues. V was cut by 1 base and J by 4 bases, with 14 bases left in between. Per the germline V gene, CDR1 is SGHTA and CDR2 is FQGNSA.

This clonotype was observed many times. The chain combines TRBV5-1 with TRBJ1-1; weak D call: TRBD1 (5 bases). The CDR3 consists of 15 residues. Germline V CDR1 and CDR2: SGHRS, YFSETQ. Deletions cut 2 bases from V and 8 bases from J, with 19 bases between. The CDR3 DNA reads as TGCGCCAGCAGCTTTGGTAGGGGCCTTCAGATGGAAGCTTTCTTT. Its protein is CASSFGRGLQMEAFF.

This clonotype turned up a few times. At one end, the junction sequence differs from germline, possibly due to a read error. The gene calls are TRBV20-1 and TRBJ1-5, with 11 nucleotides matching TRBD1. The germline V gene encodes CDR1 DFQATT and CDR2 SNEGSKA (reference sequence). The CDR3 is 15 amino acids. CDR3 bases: TGCAGTGCTAGACCCGGGACAGGGGGGAATCGGCCCCAGCATTTT. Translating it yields CSARPGTGGNRPQHF.

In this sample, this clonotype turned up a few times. The CDR3 DNA sequence: TGTGCCTGGAGTGTCGGTCAGGGGGCCAAAAACATTCAGTACTTC. Its translation is CAWSVGQGAKNIQYF. V is TRBV30 and J is TRBJ2-4; D is perhaps TRBD1 (6 bases). The CDR3 is 15 residues long. Germline-derived CDR1 and CDR2 are GTSNPN and SVGIG (reference sequence). Trimming cost V 0 bases and J 1 base, with 10 bases left between them.

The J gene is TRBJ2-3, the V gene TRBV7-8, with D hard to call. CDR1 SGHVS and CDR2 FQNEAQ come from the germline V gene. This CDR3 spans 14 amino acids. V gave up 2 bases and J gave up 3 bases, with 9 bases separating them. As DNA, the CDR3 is TGTGCCAGCAGCTTATCCATTTGGACAGATACGCAGTATTTT. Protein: CASSLSIWTDTQYF.

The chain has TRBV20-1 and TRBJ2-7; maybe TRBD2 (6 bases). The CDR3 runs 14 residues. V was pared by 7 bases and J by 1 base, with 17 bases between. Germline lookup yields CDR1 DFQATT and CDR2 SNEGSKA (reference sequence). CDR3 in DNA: TGCAGTGGGCTTGGGGACTCCGGATCCTACGAGCAGTACTTC. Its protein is CSGLGDSGSYEQYF.

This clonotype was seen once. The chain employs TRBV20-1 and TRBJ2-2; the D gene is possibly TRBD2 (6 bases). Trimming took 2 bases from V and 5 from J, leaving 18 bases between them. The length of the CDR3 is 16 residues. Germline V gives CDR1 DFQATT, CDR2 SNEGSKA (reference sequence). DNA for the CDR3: TGCAGTGCTAGACAGGGTGAAAGGGGAGGAACCGGGGAGCTGTTTTTT. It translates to CSARQGERGGTGELFF.